This TCR beta chain was sequenced in a study of blood T cell repertoires in COVID-19. As for the study in general: The study drew acute and convalescent COVID-19 samples from the United States, Italy and Spain. Sources were T cells, B-cell-depleted T cells, or PBMCs; the material itself was cDNA or gDNA.

CDR1 is LGHNA, CDR2 YNFKEQ, per germline. V was clipped by 0 bases and J by 1 base, with 6 bases between them. This CDR3 is built from 15 residues. In the study's own analysis: Amplification with reference gene primers provided the estimates of nucleated cell counts. Data came from immunoSEQ multiplex PCR; TCRdb stores just in-frame clones and leaves some out. For V, J and clone size, that table is used; D and trimming come from the DNA. The repertoire has over 30,000 clones, around three quarters of them found once; the top ten carry 38%. The TCR originated in a man older than 75 with active or convalescent COVID-19. Material for sequencing was peripheral blood. The genes are TRBV4-2 and TRBJ2-2; D call uncertain. CDR3 in amino acids: CASSQDSGNTGELFF. The CDR3 region has the DNA TGTGCCAGCAGCCAAGACTCAGGGAACACCGGGGAGCTGTTTTTT.